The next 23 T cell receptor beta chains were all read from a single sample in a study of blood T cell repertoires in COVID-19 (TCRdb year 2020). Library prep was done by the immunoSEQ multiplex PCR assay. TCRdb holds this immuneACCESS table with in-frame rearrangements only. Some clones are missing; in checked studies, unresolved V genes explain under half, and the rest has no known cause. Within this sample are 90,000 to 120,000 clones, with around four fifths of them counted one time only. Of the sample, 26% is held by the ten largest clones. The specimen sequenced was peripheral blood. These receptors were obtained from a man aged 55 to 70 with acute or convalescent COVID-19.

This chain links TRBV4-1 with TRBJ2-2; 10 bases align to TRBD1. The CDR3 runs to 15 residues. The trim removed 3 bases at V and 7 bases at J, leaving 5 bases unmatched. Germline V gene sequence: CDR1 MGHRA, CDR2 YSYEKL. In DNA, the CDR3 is TGCGCCAGCAGCCACCGACAGGGGGCCGACGGGGAGCTGTTTTTT. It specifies CASSHRQGADGELFF.

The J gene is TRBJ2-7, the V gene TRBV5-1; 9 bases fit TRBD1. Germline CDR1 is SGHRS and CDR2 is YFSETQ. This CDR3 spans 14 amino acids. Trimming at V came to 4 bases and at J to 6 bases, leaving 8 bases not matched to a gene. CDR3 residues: CASSLQGAFREQYF. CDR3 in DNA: TGCGCCAGCAGCCTACAGGGGGCCTTCCGCGAGCAGTACTTC.

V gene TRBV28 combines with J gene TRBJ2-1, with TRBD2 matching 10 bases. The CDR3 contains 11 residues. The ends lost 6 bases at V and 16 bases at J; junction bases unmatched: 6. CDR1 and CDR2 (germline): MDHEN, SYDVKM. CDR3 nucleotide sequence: TGTGCCAGCAGCGAGGGACTAGCGAAATTCTTC. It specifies CASSEGLAKFF.

CDR3 sequence reads: CASKRQGTETQYF. The CDR3 nucleotides read TGTGCCAGCAAGAGACAGGGCACAGAGACCCAGTACTTC. The chain employs TRBV6-5 and TRBJ2-5; 7 nucleotides match TRBD1. V lost 7 bases and J lost 4; bases outside the gene matches: 6. Germline V gene data show CDR1 as MNHEY and CDR2 as SVGAGI. The CDR3 spans 13 residues.

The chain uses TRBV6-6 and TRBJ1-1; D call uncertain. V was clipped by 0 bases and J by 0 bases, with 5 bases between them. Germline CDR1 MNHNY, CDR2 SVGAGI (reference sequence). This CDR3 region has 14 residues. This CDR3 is CASSYSGLNTEAFF. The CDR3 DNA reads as TGTGCCAGCAGTTACTCGGGCTTGAACACTGAAGCTTTCTTT.

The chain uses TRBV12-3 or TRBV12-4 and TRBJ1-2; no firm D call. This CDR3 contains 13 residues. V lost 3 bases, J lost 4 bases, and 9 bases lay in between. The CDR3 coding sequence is TGTGCCAGCAGTTTTCAAGCAGGCTATGGCTACACCTTC. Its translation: CASSFQAGYGYTF.

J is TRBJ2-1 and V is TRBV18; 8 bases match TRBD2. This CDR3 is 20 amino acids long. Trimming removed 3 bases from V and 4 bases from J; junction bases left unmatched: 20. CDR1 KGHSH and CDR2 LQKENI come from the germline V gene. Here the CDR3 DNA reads TGTGCCAGCTCACCGGAGCAGGGGAGTGGGACTAGATTTTCTTACAATGAGCAGTTCTTC. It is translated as CASSPEQGSGTRFSYNEQFF.

This CDR3 reads CASSLGTGSQETQYF. DNA for the CDR3: TGCGCCAGCAGCCTAGGGACCGGGAGCCAAGAGACCCAGTACTTC. The chain combines TRBV5-1 with TRBJ2-5; the D gene is possibly TRBD2 (6 bases). The germline V gene encodes CDR1 SGHRS and CDR2 YFSETQ. The CDR3 spans 15 residues. V was clipped by 4 bases and J by 1 base, with 14 bases between them.

CDR3 in DNA: TGCGCCAGCAGTGAGAGCGGGGTTGGGCAGCCCCAGCATTTT. It specifies CASSESGVGQPQHF. The chain couples TRBV10-1 to TRBJ1-5, with unresolved D. Deletions cut 2 bases from V and 7 bases from J, with 12 bases between. The CDR3 covers 14 residues. CDR1 and CDR2 (germline): WNHNN, SYGVQD (reference sequence).

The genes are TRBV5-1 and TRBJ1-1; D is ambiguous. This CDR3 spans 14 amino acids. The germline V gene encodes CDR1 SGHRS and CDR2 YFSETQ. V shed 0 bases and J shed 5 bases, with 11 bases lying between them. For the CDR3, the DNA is TGCGCCAGCAGCTTGGGAGGGATCGGGACTGAAGCTTTCTTT. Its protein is CASSLGGIGTEAFF.

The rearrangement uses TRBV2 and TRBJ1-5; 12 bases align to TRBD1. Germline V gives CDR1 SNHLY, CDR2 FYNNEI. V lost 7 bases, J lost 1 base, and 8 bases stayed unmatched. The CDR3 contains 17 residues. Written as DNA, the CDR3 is TGTGCCAGCAAGGGGACAGGGGGCCGTTGGAGCAATCAGCCCCAGCATTTT. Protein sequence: CASKGTGGRWSNQPQHF.

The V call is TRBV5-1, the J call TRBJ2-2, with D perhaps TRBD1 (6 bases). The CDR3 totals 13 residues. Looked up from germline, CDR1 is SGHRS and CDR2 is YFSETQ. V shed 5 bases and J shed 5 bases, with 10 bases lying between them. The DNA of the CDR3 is TGCGCCAGCAGACAACAGGGAACCGGGGAGCTGTTTTTT. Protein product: CASRQQGTGELFF. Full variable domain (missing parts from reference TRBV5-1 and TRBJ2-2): KAGVTQTPRYLIKTRGQQVTLSCSPISGHRSVSWYQQTPGQGLQFLFEYFSETQRNKGNFPGRFSGRQFSNSRSEMNVSTLELGDSALYLCASRQQGTGELFFGEGSRLTVL.

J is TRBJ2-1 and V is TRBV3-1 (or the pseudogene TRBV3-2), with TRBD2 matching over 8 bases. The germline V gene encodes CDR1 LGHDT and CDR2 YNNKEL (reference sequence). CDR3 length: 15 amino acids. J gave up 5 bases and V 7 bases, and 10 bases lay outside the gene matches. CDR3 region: CASKGREGLNNEQFF. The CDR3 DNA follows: TGTGCCAGCAAAGGTCGGGAGGGTCTAAACAATGAGCAGTTCTTC.

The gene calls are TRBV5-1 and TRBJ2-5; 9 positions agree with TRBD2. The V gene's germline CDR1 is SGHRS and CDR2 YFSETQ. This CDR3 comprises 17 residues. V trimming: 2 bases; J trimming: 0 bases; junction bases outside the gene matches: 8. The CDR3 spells CASSFGRGGGDQETQYF. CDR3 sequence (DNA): TGCGCCAGCAGCTTTGGAAGAGGCGGGGGGGACCAAGAGACCCAGTACTTC.

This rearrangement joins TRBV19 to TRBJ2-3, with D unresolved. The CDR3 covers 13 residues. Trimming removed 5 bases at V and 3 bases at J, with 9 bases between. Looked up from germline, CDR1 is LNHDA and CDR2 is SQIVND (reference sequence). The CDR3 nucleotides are TGTGCCAGTAGTGTTGCCGGGACAGATACGCAGTATTTT. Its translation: CASSVAGTDTQYF. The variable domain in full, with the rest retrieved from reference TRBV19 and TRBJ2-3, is DGGITQSPKYLFRKEGQNVTLSCEQNLNHDAMYWYRQDPGQGLRLIYYSQIVNDFQKGDIAEGYSVSREKKESFPLTVTSAQKNPTAFYLCASSVAGTDTQYFGPGTRLTVL.

CDR3 protein: CASSQVIGGLYNEQFF. The CDR3 nucleotides are TGTGCCAGCAGCCAAGTGATAGGGGGTCTCTACAATGAGCAGTTCTTC. The chain has TRBV14 and TRBJ2-1; weak D call: TRBD1 (6 bases). Germline CDR1 and CDR2: SGHDN and FVKESK. V shed 1 base and J shed 3 bases, with 13 bases lying between them. CDR3 size: 16 residues. Combining the CDR3 with reference TRBV14 and TRBJ2-1 gives the whole variable domain EAGVTQFPSHSVIEKGQTVTLRCDPISGHDNLYWYRRVMGKEIKFLLHFVKESKQDESGMPNNRFLAERTGGTYSTLKVQPAELEDSGVYFCASSQVIGGLYNEQFFGPGTRLTVL.

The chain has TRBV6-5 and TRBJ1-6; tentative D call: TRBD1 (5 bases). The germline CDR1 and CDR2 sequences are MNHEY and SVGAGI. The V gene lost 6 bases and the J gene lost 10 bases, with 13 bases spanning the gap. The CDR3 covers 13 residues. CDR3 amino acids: CASRTRGGSPLHF. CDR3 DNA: TGTGCCAGCAGGACGAGGGGAGGCTCACCCCTCCACTTT.

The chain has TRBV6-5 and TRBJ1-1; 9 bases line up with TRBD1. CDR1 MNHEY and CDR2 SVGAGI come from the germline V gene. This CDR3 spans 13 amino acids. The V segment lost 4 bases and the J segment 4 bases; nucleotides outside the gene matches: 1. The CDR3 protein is CASSSTGGTEAFF. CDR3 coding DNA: TGTGCCAGCAGTTCGACAGGGGGCACTGAAGCTTTCTTT.

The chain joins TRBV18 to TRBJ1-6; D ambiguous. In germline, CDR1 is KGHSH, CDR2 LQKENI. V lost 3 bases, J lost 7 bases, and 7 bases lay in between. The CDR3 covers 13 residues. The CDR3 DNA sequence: TGTGCCAGCTCACCTCGGGAGAATTCACCCCTCCACTTT. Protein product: CASSPRENSPLHF.

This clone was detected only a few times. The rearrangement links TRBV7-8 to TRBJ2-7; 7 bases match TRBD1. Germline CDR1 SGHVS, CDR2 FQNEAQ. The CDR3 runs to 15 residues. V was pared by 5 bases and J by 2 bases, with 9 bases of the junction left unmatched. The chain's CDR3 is CASSPGQATTYEQYF. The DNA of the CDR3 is TGTGCCAGCAGCCCTGGACAGGCAACGACCTACGAGCAGTACTTC.

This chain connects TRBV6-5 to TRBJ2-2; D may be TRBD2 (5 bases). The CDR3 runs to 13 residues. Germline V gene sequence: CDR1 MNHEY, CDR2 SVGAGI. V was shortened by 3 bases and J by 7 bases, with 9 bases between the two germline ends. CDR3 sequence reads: CASSYDRGGELFF. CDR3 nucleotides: TGTGCCAGCAGTTATGATCGGGGCGGGGAGCTGTTTTTT.

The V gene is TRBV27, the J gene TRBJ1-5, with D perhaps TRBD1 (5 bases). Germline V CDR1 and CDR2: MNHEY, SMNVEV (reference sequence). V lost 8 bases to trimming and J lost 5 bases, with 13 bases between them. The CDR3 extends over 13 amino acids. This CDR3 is CASAGDWDQPQHF. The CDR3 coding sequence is TGTGCCAGCGCCGGGGACTGGGATCAGCCCCAGCATTTT.

The CDR3 DNA reads as TGCGCCAGCAGTGGTAGCGGGACCTACGAGCAGTACTTC. Protein sequence: CASSGSGTYEQYF. V usage is TRBV5-1 and J usage is TRBJ2-7; 8 nucleotides line up with TRBD2. The CDR3 has 13 amino acids. Germline CDR1 is SGHRS and CDR2 is YFSETQ. V dropped 5 bases and J dropped 2; count of bases not matched to a gene: 3.